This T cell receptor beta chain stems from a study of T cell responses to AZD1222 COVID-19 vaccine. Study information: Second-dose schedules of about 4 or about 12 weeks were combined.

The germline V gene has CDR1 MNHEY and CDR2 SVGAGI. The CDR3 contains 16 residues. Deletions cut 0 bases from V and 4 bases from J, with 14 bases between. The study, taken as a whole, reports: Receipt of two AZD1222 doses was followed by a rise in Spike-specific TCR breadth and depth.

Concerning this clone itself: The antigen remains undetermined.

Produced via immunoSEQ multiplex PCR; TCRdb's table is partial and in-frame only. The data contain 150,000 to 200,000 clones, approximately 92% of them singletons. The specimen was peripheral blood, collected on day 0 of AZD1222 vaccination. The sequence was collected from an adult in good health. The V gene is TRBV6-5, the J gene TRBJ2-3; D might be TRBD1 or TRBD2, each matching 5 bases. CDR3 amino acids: CASSYSGTVGADTQYF. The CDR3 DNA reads TGTGCCAGCAGTTACTCCGGGACGGTGGGCGCAGATACGCAGTATTTT.